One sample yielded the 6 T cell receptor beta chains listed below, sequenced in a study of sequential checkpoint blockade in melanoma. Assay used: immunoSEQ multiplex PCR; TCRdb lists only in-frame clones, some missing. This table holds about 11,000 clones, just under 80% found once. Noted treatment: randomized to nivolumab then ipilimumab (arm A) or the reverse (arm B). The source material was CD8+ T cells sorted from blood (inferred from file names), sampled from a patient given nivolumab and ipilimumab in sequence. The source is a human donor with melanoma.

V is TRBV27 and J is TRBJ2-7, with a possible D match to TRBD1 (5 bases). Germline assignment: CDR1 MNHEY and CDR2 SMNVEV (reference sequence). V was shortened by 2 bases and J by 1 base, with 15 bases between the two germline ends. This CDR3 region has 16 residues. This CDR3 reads CASSLKAGWYSYEQYF. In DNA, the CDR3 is TGTGCCAGCAGTTTAAAAGCAGGGTGGTATTCCTACGAGCAGTACTTC.

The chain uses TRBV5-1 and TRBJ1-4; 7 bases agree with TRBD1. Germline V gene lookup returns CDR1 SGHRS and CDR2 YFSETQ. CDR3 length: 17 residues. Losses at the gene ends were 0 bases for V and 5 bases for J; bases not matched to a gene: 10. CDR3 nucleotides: TGCGCCAGCAGCTTGGCCTTGGAAGGACAGGACAATGAAAAACTGTTTTTT. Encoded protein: CASSLALEGQDNEKLFF. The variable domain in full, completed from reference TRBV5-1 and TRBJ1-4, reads KAGVTQTPRYLIKTRGQQVTLSCSPISGHRSVSWYQQTPGQGLQFLFEYFSETQRNKGNFPGRFSGRQFSNSRSEMNVSTLELGDSALYLCASSLALEGQDNEKLFFGSGTQLSVL.

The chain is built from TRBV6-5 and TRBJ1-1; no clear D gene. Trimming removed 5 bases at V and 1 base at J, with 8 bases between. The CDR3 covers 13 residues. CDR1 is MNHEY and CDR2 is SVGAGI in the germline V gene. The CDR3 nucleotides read TGTGCCAGCAGTGTGGGAGAGAACACTGAAGCTTTCTTT. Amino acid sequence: CASSVGENTEAFF.

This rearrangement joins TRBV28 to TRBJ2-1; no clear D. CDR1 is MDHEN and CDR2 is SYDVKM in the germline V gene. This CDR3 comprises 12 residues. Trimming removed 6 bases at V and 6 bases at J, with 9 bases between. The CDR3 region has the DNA TGTGCCAGCAGACGCACAGTCAATGAGCAGTTCTTC. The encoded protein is CASRRTVNEQFF.

CDR3 residues: CASSGTHDRGYEQYF. DNA of the CDR3: TGTGCCAGCAGTGGGACGCATGACAGGGGATACGAGCAGTACTTC. The rearrangement joins TRBV25-1 to TRBJ2-7, with 8 bases aligning to TRBD1. V dropped 4 bases and J dropped 4; count of bases not matched to a gene: 9. This CDR3 is 15 amino acids long. CDR1 is MGHDK and CDR2 is SYGVNS in the germline V gene.

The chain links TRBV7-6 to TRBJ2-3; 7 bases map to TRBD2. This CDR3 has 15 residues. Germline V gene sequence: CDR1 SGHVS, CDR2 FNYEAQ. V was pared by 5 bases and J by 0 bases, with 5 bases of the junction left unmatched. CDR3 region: CASSNLAESTDTQYF. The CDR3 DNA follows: TGTGCCAGCAGCAACCTAGCGGAGAGCACAGATACGCAGTATTTT.